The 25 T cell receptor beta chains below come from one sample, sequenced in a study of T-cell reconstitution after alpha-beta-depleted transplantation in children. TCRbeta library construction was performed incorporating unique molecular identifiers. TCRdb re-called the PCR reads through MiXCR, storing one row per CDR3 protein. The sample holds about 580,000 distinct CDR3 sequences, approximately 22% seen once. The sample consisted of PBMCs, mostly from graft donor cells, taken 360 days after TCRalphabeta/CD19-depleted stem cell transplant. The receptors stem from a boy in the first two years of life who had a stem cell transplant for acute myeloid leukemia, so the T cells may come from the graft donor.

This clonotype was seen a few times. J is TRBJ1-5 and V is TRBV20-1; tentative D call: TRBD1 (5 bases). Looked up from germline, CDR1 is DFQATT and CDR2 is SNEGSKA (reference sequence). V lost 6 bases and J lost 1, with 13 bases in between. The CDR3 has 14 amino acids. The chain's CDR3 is CSARAGRSNQPQHF. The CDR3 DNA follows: TGCAGTGCGCGCGCAGGGAGGAGCAATCAGCCCCAGCATTTT.

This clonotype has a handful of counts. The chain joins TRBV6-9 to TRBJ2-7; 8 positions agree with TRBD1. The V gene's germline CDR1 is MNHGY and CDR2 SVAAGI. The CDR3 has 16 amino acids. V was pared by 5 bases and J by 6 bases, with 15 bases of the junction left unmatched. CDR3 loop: CASSTKTETGVVEQYV. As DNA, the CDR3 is TGTGCCAGCAGTACCAAAACCGAGACAGGGGTTGTCGAGCAGTACGTC.

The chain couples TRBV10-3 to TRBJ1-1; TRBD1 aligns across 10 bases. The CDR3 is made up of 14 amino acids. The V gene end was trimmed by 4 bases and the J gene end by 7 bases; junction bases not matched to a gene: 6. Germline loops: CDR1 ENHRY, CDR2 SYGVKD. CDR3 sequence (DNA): TGTGCCATCAGTGGCCGGGACAGGGGCGTTGAAGCTTTCTTT. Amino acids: CAISGRDRGVEAFF.

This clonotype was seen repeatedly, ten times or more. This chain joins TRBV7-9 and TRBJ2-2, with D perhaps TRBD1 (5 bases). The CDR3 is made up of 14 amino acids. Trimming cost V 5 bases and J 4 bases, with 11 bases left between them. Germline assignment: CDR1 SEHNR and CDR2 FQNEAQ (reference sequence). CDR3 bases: TGTGCCAGCAGCCCGGACACCTTCACCGGGGAGCTGTTTTTT. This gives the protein CASSPDTFTGELFF.

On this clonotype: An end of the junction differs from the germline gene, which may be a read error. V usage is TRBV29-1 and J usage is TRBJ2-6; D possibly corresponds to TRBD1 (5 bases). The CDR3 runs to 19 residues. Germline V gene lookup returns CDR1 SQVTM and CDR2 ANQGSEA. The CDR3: CSVAWGRAPDSAGAYVLTF. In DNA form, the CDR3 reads TGCAGCGTAGCCTGGGGCAGGGCCCCGGATTCGGCTGGGGCCTACGTCCTGACTTTC.

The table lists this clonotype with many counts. Written as DNA, the CDR3 is TGTGCCACCAGTGACTCCACAGGGGCCTATGGCTACACCTTC. Its translation is CATSDSTGAYGYTF. The J gene is TRBJ1-2, the V gene TRBV24-1; 7 positions agree with TRBD1. Looked up from germline, CDR1 is KGHDR and CDR2 is SFDVKD. This CDR3 comprises 14 residues. The junction had 5 bases not matched to a gene; V was cut back by 4 bases and J by 4 bases.

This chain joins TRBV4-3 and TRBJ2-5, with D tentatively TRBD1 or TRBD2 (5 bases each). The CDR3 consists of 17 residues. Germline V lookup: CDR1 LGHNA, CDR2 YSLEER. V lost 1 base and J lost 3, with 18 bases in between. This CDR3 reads CASSQGNSRLGEETQYF. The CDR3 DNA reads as TGCGCCAGCAGCCAAGGGAATTCCAGGTTGGGGGAAGAGACCCAGTACTTC.

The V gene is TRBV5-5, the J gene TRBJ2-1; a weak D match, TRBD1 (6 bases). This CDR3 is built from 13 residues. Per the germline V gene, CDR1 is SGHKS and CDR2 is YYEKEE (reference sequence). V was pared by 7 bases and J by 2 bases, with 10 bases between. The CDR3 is CASGRGAYNEQFF. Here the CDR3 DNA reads TGTGCCAGCGGCAGGGGTGCCTACAATGAGCAGTTCTTC.

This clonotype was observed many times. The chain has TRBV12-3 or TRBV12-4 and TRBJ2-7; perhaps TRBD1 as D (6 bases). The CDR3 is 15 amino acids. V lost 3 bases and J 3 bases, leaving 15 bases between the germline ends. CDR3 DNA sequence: TGTGCCAGCAGTTTTAGGAAACAGGGAAACTACGAGCAGTACTTC. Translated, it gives CASSFRKQGNYEQYF.

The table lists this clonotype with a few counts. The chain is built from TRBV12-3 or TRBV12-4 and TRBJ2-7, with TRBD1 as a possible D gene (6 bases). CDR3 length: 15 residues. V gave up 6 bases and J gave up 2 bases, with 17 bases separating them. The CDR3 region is CASSPTGPLAYEQYF. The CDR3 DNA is TGTGCCAGCAGCCCCACAGGGCCCCTGGCCTACGAGCAGTACTTC.

The CDR3 region has the DNA TGTGCCAGCAGCGTGGGTAGCGGGGGAACAGATACGCAGTATTTT. Protein sequence: CASSVGSGGTDTQYF. V and J are TRBV9 and TRBJ2-3, with 9 bases identical to TRBD2. The CDR3 consists of 15 residues. After removal of 2 bases from V and 3 bases from J, the junction contained 4 bases not matched to a gene. Looked up from germline, CDR1 is SGDLS and CDR2 is YYNGEE. Full variable domain (remainder filled in from reference TRBV9 and TRBJ2-3): DSGVTQTPKHLITATGQRVTLRCSPRSGDLSVYWYQQSLDQGLQFLIQYYNGEERAKGNILERFSAQQFPDLHSELNLSSLELGDSALYFCASSVGSGGTDTQYFGPGTRLTVL.

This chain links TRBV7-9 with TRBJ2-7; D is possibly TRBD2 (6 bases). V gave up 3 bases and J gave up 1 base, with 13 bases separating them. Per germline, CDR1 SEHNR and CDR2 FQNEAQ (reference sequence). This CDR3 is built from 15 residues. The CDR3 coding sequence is TGTGCCAGCAGCTTGGAGGGCGCAGGATCCTACGAGCAGTACGTC. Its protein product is CASSLEGAGSYEQYV.

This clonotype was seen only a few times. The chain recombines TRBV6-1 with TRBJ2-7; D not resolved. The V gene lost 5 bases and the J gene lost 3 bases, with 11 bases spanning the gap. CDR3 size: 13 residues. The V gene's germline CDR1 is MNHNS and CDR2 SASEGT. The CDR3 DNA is TGTGCCAGCAGTCAAGGGTCTAGCTACGAGCAGTACGTC. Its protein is CASSQGSSYEQYV.

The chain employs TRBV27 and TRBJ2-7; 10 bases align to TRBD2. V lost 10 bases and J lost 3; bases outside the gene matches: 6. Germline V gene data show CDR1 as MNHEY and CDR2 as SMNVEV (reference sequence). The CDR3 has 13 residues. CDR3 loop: CATSSGGVYEQYF. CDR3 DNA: TGTGCCACCTCAAGCGGGGGGGTCTACGAGCAGTACTTC.

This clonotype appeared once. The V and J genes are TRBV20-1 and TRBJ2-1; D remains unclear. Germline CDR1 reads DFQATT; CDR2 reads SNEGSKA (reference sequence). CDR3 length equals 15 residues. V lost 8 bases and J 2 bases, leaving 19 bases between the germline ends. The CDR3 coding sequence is TGCAGTCTAGAGTCCTGGGCCCGCGCCTACAATGAGCAGTTCTTC. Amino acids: CSLESWARAYNEQFF.

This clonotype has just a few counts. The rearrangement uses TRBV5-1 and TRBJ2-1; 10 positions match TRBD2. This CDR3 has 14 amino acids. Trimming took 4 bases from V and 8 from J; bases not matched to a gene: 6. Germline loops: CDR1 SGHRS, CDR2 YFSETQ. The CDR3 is CASSRGLARDEQFF. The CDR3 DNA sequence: TGCGCCAGCAGCCGGGGACTAGCGAGGGATGAGCAGTTCTTC.

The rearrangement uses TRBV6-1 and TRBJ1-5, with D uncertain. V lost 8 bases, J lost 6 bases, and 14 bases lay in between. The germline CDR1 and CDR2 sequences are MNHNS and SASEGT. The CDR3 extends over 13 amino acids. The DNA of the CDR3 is TGTGCCAGCTCGGACGTATACCCTCAGCCCCAGCATTTT. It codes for CASSDVYPQPQHF.

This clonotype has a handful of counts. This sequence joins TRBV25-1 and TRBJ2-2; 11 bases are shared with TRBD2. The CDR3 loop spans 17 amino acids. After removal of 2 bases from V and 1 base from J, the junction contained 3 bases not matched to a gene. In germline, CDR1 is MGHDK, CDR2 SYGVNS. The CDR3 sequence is CASSEPGLAGNTGELFF. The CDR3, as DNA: TGTGCCAGCAGTGAACCCGGACTAGCGGGGAACACCGGGGAGCTGTTTTTT. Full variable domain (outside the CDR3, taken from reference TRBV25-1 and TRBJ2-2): EADIYQTPRYLVIGTGKKITLECSQTMGHDKMYWYQQDPGMELHLIHYSYGVNSTEKGDLSSESTVSRIRTEHFPLTLESARPSHTSQYLCASSEPGLAGNTGELFFGEGSRLTVL.

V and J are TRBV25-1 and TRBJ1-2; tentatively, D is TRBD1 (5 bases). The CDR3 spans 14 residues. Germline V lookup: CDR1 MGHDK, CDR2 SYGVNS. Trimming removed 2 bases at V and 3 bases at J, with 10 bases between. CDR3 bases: TGTGCCAGCAGTGAACGGGGGAGGCACTATGGCTACACCTTC. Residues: CASSERGRHYGYTF.

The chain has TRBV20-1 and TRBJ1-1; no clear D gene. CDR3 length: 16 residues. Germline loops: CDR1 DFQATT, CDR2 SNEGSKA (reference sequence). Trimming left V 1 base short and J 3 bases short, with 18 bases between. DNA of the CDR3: TGCAGTGCTAGAGCTCGGGGAAAAGCGCTCTACACTGAAGCTTTCTTT. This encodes CSARARGKALYTEAFF.

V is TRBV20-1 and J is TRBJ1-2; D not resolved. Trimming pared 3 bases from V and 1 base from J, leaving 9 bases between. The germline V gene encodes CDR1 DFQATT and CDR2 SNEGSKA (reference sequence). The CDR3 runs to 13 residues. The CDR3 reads CSASSRVNYGYTF. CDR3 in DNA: TGCAGTGCTAGTAGTCGGGTTAACTATGGCTACACCTTC.

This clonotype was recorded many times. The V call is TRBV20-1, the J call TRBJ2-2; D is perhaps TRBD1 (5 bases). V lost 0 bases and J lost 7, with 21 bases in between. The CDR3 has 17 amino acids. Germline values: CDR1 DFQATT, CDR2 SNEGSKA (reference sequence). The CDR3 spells CSARDLSAGIDIGELFF. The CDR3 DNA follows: TGCAGTGCTAGAGATCTATCGGCAGGGATTGACATCGGGGAGCTGTTTTTT.

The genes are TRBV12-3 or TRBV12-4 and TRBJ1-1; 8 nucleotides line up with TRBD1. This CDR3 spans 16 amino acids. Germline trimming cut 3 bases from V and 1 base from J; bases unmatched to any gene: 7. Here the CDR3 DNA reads TGTGCCAGCAGTTTGAGGCAGGGGGCGGGGAACACTGAAGCTTTCTTT. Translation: CASSLRQGAGNTEAFF.

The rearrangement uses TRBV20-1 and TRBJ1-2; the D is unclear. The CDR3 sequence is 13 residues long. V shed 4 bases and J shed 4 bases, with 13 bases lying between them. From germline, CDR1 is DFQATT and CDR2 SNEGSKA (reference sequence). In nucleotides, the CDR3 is TGCAGTGCTAATGACGAACCCCCCTATGGCTACACCTTC. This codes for CSANDEPPYGYTF.

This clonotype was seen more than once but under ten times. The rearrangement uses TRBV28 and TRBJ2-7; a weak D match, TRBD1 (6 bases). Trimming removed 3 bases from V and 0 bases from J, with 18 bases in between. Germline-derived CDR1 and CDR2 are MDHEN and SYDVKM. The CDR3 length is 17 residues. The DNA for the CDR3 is TGTGCCAGCAGTTTTCACACAGGGAAACGAAGCTCCTACGAGCAGTACGTC. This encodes CASSFHTGKRSSYEQYV.